This record concerns one T cell receptor beta chain sequence. It lacks a known antigen. One base away there is no much larger clone; base qualities are not given. According to the study, the label for this sample's time point signals: newly diagnosed GD, antithyroid drugs for less than 3 months. RNA was extracted from PBMCs in TRIzol for both TCR sequencing and RNA sequencing. The diagnosis of Graves' disease followed American Thyroid Association guidelines. Recruitment of patients was carried out at an endocrinology department in Xi'an, China. Each patient gave around 9.2 milliliters of peripheral blood, collected in an EDTA anticoagulant tube. Ficoll Paque Plus density gradient separation was used to isolate PBMCs, and no further T cell sorting was performed. An Agilent 2100 Bioanalyzer and agarose gel were used to check RNA quality, and a NanoDrop 2000 was used to measure RNA concentration. This sample is part of a study of regulatory T cells in long-lasting Graves disease (dated by TCRdb to the early 2020s). For context, the study as a whole: Antithyroid drugs had been taken for less than 3 months by newly diagnosed Graves' disease patients. Peripheral blood TCR sequencing and RNA sequencing compared persistent Graves' disease patients with newly diagnosed Graves' disease patients. The study was conducted in China and was registered as a clinical trial. A total of 35 or so samples were covered by TCR sequencing, comprising approximately 13 persistent and about 20 newly diagnosed Graves' disease patients.

The library was generated by multiplex PCR. Data came from an Illumina HiSeq 4000. TCR beta libraries were built with iRepertoire HTBI primers and Arm-PCR amplification of CDR3 regions. Before sequencing, the PCR products went through gel purification. On the study's bioinformatics: Gene usage analysis of CDR3 amino acid clonotypes used the roughly 60 TRBV and about 15 TRBJ segments found across samples. COPE and FqMerger were used to merge the filtered high-quality paired reads into contigs. BLAST was used to align contigs to the IMGT TRBV, TRBD and TRBJ reference genes, and CDR3 was defined following IMGT. Highly expanded clones were defined as clonotypes with a frequency above 0.1%. Shannon entropy served as the measure of repertoire diversity, while the Gini coefficient captured V-J evenness. A clonotype found in more than one individual was treated as public. TCRdb handled the public reads itself, with Q25 trimming in fastp and clone calling in MiXCR, and kept productive beta chains. Duplicate CDR3 protein sequences are folded into a single record with the most common DNA and genes. TCRdb's processing, not the study's, gives the V and J calls here. The sample table lists some 250,000 distinct CDR3 sequences, 15% to 20% of them with a count of one. The ten largest clones take up approximately 20% of the sample.

The CDR3 has 15 amino acids, counting the end cysteine and phenylalanine. This entry keeps only the CDR3 DNA: 45 bases, framed from base 1. V and J lose 6 bases and 5 bases, and a span of 14 bases separates them. CDR1 is given as SNHLY and CDR2 as FYNNEI, both from the germline V gene. Overall results and qualifications from the work: The authors acknowledged the small sample size as a limitation that may reduce accuracy. Compared with newly diagnosed patients, patients with persistent Graves' disease had lower TCR Shannon entropy and fewer highly expanded clones, which suggests clonal expansion. The study examined only peripheral blood because the primary lesion, thyroid tissue, could not be accessed. TRBV28, TRBJ1-2 and TRBJ2-5 were preferentially used in persistent disease, while TRBV20-1 and TRBJ2-1 were favored in newly diagnosed disease. Patients with persistent disease shared more public clonotypes (about 2,900) than newly diagnosed patients did (approximately 970). Only the TCR beta chain was sequenced and analyzed.

The chain is assembled from TRBV2 and TRBJ1-6; tentative D gene TRBD1, with 6 bases matching. This clonotype was sampled from a female donor with Graves disease. The sample in question was peripheral blood mononuclear cells (PBMCs), obtained at new diagnosis, from a patient treated with antithyroid drugs. The nucleotide sequence is given as TGTGCCAGCAGCCCTAAGGGGGGGAATAATTCACCCCTCCACTTT. Its protein product is CASSPKGGNNSPLHF. This CDR3, with the reference TRBV2 and TRBJ1-6 proteins standing in past its ends, gives the full variable domain EPEVTQTPSHQVTQMGQEVILRCVPISNHLYFYWYRQILGQKVEFLVSFYNNEISEKSEIFDDQFSVERPDGSNFTLKIRSTKLEDSAMYFCASSPKGGNNSPLHFGNGTRLTVT.